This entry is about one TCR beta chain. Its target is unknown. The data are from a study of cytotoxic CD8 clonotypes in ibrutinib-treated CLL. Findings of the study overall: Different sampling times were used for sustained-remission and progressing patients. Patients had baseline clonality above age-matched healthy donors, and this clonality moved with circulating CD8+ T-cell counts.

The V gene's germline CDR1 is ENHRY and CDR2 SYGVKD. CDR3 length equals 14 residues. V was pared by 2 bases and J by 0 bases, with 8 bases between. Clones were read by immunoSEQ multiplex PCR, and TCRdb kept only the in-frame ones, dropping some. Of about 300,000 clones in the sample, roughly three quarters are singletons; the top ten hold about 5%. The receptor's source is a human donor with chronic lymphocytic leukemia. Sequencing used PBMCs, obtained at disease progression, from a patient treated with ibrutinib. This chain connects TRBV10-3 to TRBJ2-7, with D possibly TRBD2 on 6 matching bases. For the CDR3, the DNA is TGTGCCATCAGTGAGAGGGACTTCTCCTACGAGCAGTACTTC. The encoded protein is CAISERDFSYEQYF.